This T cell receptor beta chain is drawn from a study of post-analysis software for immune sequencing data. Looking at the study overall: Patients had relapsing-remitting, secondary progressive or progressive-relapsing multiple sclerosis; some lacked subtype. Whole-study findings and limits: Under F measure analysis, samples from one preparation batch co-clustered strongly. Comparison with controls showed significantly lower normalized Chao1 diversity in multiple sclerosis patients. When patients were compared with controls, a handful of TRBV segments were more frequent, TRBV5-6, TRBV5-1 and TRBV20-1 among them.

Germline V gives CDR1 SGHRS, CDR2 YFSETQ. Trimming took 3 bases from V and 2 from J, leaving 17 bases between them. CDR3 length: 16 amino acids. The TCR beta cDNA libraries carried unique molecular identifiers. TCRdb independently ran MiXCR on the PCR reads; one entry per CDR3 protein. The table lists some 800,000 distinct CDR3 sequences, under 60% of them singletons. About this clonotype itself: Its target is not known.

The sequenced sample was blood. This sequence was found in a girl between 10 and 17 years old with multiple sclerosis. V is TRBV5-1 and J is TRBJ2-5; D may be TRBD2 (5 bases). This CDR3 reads CASSSLIGDLQETQYF. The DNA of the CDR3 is TGCGCCAGCAGCTCCCTCATCGGGGATTTACAAGAGACCCAGTACTTC.